The present TCR beta chain was sequenced within a study of cytomegalovirus exposure and HLA in healthy donors. Germline V CDR1 and CDR2: MDHEN, SYDVKM. V gave up 4 bases and J gave up 4 bases, with 16 bases separating them. The CDR3 consists of 16 residues. For this clone: Its cognate antigen is unknown.

Primers: 60 Vbeta forward and 13 Jbeta reverse. Clones were read by immunoSEQ multiplex PCR, and TCRdb kept only the in-frame ones, dropping some. The sample yields fewer than 90,000 clones, under 80% seen once. Study results and caveats: Later analysis revealed greater clonal expansion in HLA-associated TCR beta chains than in equally common others. Presence/absence analyses rested on an assumption that sequencing depth was roughly uniform across donors.

The specimen was PBMCs. This sequence was found in a man aged 25-45 years in good health and CMV-seropositive. V gene TRBV28 combines with J gene TRBJ1-4, with a weak D call TRBD1 (6 bases). CDR3 region: CASSYPDSAYNEKLFF. The CDR3 DNA is TGTGCCAGCAGTTACCCGGACAGCGCATATAATGAAAAACTGTTTTTT.